This T cell receptor beta chain was recovered during a study of memory CD4+ T cells and cytomegalovirus serostatus. Study overall: Of the healthy Belgian adults, 9 were CMV seropositive and 24 seronegative.

As regards this clone: What it recognizes is unknown.

Germline trimming cut 6 bases from V and 5 bases from J; bases unmatched to any gene: 18. Per the germline V gene, CDR1 is ENHRY and CDR2 is SYGVKD. The CDR3 has 17 residues. Study outcomes and limitations: The CMV-associated TCR signature appears largely within the CD4+ memory repertoire.

Single viable CD3+CD4+CD8-CD45RO+ cells were sorted as the memory CD4+ T cells. As processed by the authors: Out-of-frame sequences were removed, leaving roughly 2,200,000 distinct TCRbeta sequences. Assay used: immunoSEQ multiplex PCR; TCRdb lists only in-frame clones, some missing. V, J and clone size are taken as reported in that table, and D and trimming were inferred from the DNA itself. The sample includes some 57,000 clones, around 80% of them seen just once. The chain uses TRBV10-3 and TRBJ2-7; 8 bases match TRBD2. This TCR was sampled from an adult in good health and CMV-seronegative. The sequencing input was memory CD4+ T cells from blood. The DNA of the CDR3 is TGTGCCATCAGCCCCCCGGGGGGGGCCCGGGGTGGGGACGAGCAGTACTTC. Residues: CAISPPGGARGGDEQYF.